The present TCR beta chain was sequenced within a study of immune evolution from preneoplasia to lung adenocarcinoma. This clone has only a few counts. Its antigen is unidentified. Findings of the study overall: From normal lung to invasive adenocarcinoma, top clone frequencies appeared to decrease.

The V end lost 0 bases, the J end lost 2 bases, and 7 bases lay between the germline ends. In germline, CDR1 is KGHSH, CDR2 LQKENI. The CDR3 totals 14 residues. Generated by immunoSEQ multiplex PCR, the TCRdb table keeps only in-frame clones and is missing some. The table shows fewer than 7,500 clones, with around 82% occurring only once. This clonotype originated in a person aged 50-70 years with lung adenocarcinoma. The rearrangement joins TRBV18 to TRBJ2-5, with unresolved D. The sample consisted of FFPE normal lung tissue adjacent to the tumor. The CDR3: CASSPPQLQETQYF. The CDR3 DNA reads TGTGCCAGCTCACCACCGCAGCTACAAGAGACCCAGTACTTC.